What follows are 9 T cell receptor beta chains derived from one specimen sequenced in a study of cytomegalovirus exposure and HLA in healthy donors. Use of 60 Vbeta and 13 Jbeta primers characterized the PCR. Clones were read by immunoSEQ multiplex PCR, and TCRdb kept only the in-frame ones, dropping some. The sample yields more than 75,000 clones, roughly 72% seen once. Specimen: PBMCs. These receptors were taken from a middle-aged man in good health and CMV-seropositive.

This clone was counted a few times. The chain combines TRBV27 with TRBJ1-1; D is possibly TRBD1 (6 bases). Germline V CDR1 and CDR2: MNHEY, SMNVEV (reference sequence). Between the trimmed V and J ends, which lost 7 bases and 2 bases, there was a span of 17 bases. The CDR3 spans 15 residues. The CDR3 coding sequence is TGTGCCAGCACCCCGGGAGGACAGCTAAACACTGAAGCTTTCTTT. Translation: CASTPGGQLNTEAFF.

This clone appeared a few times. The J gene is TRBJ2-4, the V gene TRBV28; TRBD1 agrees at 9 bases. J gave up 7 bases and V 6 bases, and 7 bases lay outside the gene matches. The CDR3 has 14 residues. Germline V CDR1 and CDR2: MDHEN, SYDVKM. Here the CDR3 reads CASSMGQGWNIQYF. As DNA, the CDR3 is TGTGCCAGCAGCATGGGACAGGGCTGGAACATTCAGTACTTC.

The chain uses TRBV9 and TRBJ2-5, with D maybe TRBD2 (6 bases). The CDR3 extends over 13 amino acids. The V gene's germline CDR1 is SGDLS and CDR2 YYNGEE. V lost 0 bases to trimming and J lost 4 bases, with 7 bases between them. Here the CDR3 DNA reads TGTGCCAGCAGCGTAGGGGGACTAGAGACCCAGTACTTC. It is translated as CASSVGGLETQYF.

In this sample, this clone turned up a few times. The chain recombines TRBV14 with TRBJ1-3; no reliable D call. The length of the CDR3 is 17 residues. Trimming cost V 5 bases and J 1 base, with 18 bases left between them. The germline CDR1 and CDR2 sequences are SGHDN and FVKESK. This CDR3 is CASSALEPRWSGNTIYF. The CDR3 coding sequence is TGTGCCAGCAGCGCCCTGGAGCCACGATGGTCTGGAAACACCATATATTTT.

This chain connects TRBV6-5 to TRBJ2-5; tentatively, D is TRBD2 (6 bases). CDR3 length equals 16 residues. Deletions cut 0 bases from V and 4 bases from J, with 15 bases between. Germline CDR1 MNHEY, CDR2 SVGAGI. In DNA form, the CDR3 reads TGTGCCAGCAGTTACTCGACCGGGGGAGTCGGAGAGACCCAGTACTTC. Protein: CASSYSTGGVGETQYF.

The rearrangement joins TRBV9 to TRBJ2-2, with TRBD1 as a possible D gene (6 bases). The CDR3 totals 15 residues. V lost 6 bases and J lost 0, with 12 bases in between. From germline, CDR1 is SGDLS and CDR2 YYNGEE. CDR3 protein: CASTFGTPNTGELFF. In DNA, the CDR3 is TGTGCCAGCACCTTCGGGACACCGAACACCGGGGAGCTGTTTTTT.

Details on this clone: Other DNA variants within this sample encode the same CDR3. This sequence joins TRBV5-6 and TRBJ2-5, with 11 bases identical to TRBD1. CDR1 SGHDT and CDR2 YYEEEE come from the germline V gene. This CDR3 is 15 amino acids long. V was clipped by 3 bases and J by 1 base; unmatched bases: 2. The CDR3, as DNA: TGTGCCAGCAGCTGGGGGACAGGGGGCCAAGAGACCCAGTACTTC. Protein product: CASSWGTGGQETQYF.

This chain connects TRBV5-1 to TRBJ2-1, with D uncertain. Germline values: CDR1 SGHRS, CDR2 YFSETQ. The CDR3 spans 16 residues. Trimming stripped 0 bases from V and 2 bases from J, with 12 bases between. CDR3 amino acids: CASSLVASKTYNEQFF. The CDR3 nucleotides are TGCGCCAGCAGCTTGGTGGCTTCAAAGACCTACAATGAGCAGTTCTTC.

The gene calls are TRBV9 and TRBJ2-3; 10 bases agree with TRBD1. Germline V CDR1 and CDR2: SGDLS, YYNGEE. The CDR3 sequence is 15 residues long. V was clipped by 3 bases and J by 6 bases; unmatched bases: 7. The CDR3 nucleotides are TGTGCCAGCAGCGGTGACAGGGGGCTTCGGGATACGCAGTATTTT. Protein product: CASSGDRGLRDTQYF.